This note documents a single T cell receptor (beta chain) sequence. This clone was detected a few times. It has no known antigen specificity. No quality values exist for individual bases; no much larger clone is one base distant. The data stem from a study of shared clonotypes between healthy human individuals (dated by TCRdb to 2020 to 2021). Looking at the study overall: A few men and two women, aged 18 to 49 years, made up the cohort. For each donor, CD4 naive and CD4 memory were each run on three plates, CD8 naive on two plates, and CD8 memory on one plate. The study deeply sequenced blood TCR repertoires of about 5 healthy adults to estimate repertoire size and the extent of clonotype sharing between individuals. Different laboratories and diverse techniques were used to prepare libraries and sequence TCR repertoires, to increase sequencing depth and limit assay-specific biases. Between about 0.8 and 9 billion PBMCs per donor were obtained by leukapheresis. General conclusions and limits of the study: The small number of donors limited the genetic and exposure-history diversity represented. Pairwise subsampling led to the expectation that sequencing depth would affect the degree of clonotype sharing among donors. Larger estimated clonotype richness was generally found for naive subsets than for memory subsets. Higher generation probabilities were observed for clonotypes shared by all four sorted-subset donors than for non-shared clonotypes. Even with the large sequencing depth, rarefaction of the sorted-subset datasets indicated that sequencing was incomplete. About 5% of naive CD4, approximately 3.7% of naive CD8, 2% to 2.5% of memory CD4, and 0.35% to 0.4% of memory CD8 clonotypes were shared across four donors. Sampling was restricted to blood, and TCR repertoires in tissue are likely to differ from TCR repertoires in blood.

Using the deep immunoSEQ assay, multiplex PCR amplified TCR CDR3 regions from genomic DNA. For each cell subset, the extracted genomic DNA was distributed evenly across all wells of several immunoSEQ 96-well plates, and each plate served as one replicate. Each replicate PCR for sorted subsets received roughly 0.2 ug genomic DNA, equal to about 30,000 T cell genomes. The purified libraries were quantified using a Qubit 3.0 fluorometer, sized with a Bioanalyzer 2100, and then quantified again using the KAPA Library Quantification kit. A separate single-read 150-cycle Illumina NextSeq 550 flow cell was used to sequence each immunoSEQ 96-well plate. In the authors' own workflow: Because the immunoSEQ output included only junctional sequences and no quality scores, the filtering could not be the same as the filtering used for full-length reads. Sequences were annotated with PyIR, a Python wrapper for IgBLAST v1.9, and V/J genes and CDR3 were assigned using IMGT germline references. Reads were removed for weak V/J assignments (E-value above 1e-6), missing CDR3, stop codons, out-of-frame junctions, or ambiguous translated residues. V3J clonotypes were defined as sequences sharing an identical inferred V gene, J gene, and CDR3 amino acid sequence. To compute the percentage overlap between repertoires, the number of shared unique clonotypes was divided by the size of the smaller repertoire. Richness of each repertoire was evaluated using RTK rarefaction, the Chao1 estimator, and Recon v2.1 estimates of unobserved clonotypes. OLGA was used to compute generation probabilities for all TCRbeta clonotypes that the gDNA method yielded from a few donors. Sourced from immuneACCESS, this table was stored by TCRdb with only in-frame sequences that have V and J called. A share of the clones is absent; for the studies checked, an unresolved V gene accounts for under half, and the remainder has no known explanation. V and J calls plus clone size are reproduced from that table; the DNA served to infer D and trimming. Counted in this sample were roughly 1,000,000 clones; around 78% of them appeared once. The top ten hold 0.61% of the sample.

The donors were healthy, HIV-negative adults who had no recently reported acute infections or vaccinations. Every donor was a Caucasian adult residing in Nashville, Tennessee, USA. Magnetic negative selection was used to enrich CD4+ T cells, after which naive cells were positively selected on CD45RA and the negative fraction became the memory subset. Blood was collected by leukapheresis, and PBMCs were isolated by Ficoll-Histopaque density gradient centrifugation and then cryopreserved in liquid nitrogen vapor phase. Analytical flow cytometry was used to check the purity and quantity of every magnetically sorted T cell population. Each sorted fraction had its genomic DNA isolated and then quantified by UV absorbance on a Nanodrop 2000c. This sequence was found in a man between 18 and 29 years old in good health. Some clones in this sample may be carry-over from other donors' samples. Sequencing was carried out using memory CD4+ T cells from PBMCs. Read against the paper, the sample's cell subset or site label means: CD45RA-negative fraction.

The DNA sequence is given as TGTGCCAGCAGCCGGACTAGCGGGGGACGAGGAGACGAGCAGTACTTC. This translates into CASSRTSGGRGDEQYF. The chain couples TRBV5-4 to TRBJ2-7, with 13 bases matching TRBD2. CDR3 length: 16 amino acids, cysteine to phenylalanine. The entry retains the CDR3 DNA only, 48 bases that are in frame from base 1. CDR1 and CDR2, looked up from the germline V gene (reference sequence), are SGHNT and YYREEE. Trimming removed 4 bases from V and 5 bases from J; the gene matches leave 9 bases unexplained.